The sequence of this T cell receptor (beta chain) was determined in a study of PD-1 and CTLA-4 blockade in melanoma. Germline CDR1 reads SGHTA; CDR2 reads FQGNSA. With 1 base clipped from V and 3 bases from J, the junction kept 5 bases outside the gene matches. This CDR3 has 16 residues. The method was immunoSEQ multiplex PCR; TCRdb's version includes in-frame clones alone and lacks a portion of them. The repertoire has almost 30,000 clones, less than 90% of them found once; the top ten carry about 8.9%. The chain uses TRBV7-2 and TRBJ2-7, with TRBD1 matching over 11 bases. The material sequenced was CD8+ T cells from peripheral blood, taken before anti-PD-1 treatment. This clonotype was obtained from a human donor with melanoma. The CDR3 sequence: CASSLEGTGGYYEQYF. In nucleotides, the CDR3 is TGTGCCAGCAGCTTAGAAGGGACAGGGGGTTACTACGAGCAGTACTTC.